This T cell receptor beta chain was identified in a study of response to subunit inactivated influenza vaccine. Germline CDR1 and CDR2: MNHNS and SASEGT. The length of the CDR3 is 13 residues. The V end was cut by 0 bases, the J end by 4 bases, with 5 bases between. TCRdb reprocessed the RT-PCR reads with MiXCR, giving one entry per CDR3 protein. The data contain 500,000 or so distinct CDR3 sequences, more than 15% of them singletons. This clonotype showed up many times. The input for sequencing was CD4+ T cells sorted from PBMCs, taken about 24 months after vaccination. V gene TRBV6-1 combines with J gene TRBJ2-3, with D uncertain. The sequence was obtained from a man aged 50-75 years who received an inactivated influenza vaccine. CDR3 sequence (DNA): TGTGCCAGCAGTGAAGCCACACCAGATACGCAGTATTTT. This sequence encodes CASSEATPDTQYF.